These T cell receptor beta chains were read from a single sample in a study of CD8 T cells in ankylosing spondylitis. TCRdb re-called the 5' RACE reads with MiXCR, one entry per CDR3 protein. The sample has around 490,000 distinct CDR3 sequences; roughly 5.3% are singletons. Sequenced material: blood, either unsorted or a sorted T cell fraction (not recorded which). The receptors derive from a male donor with ankylosing spondylitis. CDR3s include the opening cysteine and the closing phenylalanine or tryptophan. Fields, in order: clone size, V gene, J gene, D gene, CDR3 protein, CDR3 DNA. D genes are given only for firm matches. A clone size is listed for some rows: how often the clone was seen (once, few, many), or a class if it is expanded.

many,TRBV7-2,TRBJ2-4,TRBD1,CASSLNQGDIQYF,TGTGCCAGCAGCTTAAATCAGGGGGACATTCAGTACTTC
many,TRBV12-3/TRBV12-4,TRBJ1-4,TRBD1,CASSPRQGNEKLFF,TGTGCCAGCAGTCCGAGACAGGGGAACGAAAAACTGTTTTTT
few,TRBV27,TRBJ2-2,.,CASSLTWNTGELFF,TGTGCCAGCAGTCTAACATGGAACACCGGGGAGCTGTTTTTT
many,TRBV7-9,TRBJ2-1,.,CASSFRSGASSYNEQFF,TGTGCCAGCAGCTTTAGGTCGGGAGCCTCCTCCTACAATGAGCAGTTCTTC
.,TRBV20-1,TRBJ1-2,.,CSASPIGHRPKTIYGYTF,TGCAGTGCTAGCCCCATAGGGCACAGGCCGAAAACTATCTATGGCTACACCTTC
many,TRBV9,TRBJ2-7,.,CASSTYGSSYEQYF,TGTGCCAGCAGCACTTATGGCAGCTCCTACGAGCAGTACTTC
many,TRBV6-1,TRBJ1-4,.,CASTMDSGYEKLFF,TGTGCCAGCACCATGGACTCCGGGTATGAAAAACTGTTTTTT
many,TRBV27,TRBJ2-3,.,CASGPGNTQYF,TGTGCCAGCGGACCCGGTAATACGCAGTATTTT
many,TRBV5-1,TRBJ2-5,.,CASRRGARETQYF,TGCGCCAGCAGGAGGGGGGCGCGTGAGACCCAGTACTTC
many,TRBV10-1,TRBJ2-3,TRBD2,CASSERLASTDTQYF,TGCGCCAGCAGTGAGCGACTAGCGAGCACAGATACGCAGTATTTT
.,TRBV29-1,TRBJ2-7,TRBD2,CSVVGLAGGGEQYF,TGCAGCGTTGTAGGACTAGCCGGCGGAGGGGAGCAGTACTTC
many,TRBV20-1,TRBJ2-3,.,CSARDRITAGSDTQYF,TGCAGTGCTAGAGATCGTATCACGGCGGGCTCAGATACGCAGTATTTT
many,TRBV5-1,TRBJ2-1,.,CASSGQGGTYNEQFF,TGCGCCAGCAGCGGCCAGGGGGGTACCTACAATGAGCAGTTCTTC
many,TRBV4-2,TRBJ2-7,.,CASSPAASSYEQYF,TGTGCCAGCAGCCCCGCAGCCTCCTCCTACGAGCAGTACTTC
.,TRBV20-1,TRBJ2-1,TRBD2,CSASGRGGDEQFF,TGCAGTGCTAGCGGGCGGGGGGGCGATGAGCAGTTCTTC
many,TRBV9,TRBJ1-1,.,CASSVEGGIGAFF,TGTGCCAGCAGCGTAGAAGGGGGAATCGGGGCTTTCTTT
many,TRBV20-1,TRBJ1-5,TRBD1,CSARGDRARDQPQHF,TGCAGTGCTAGAGGGGACAGGGCCAGGGATCAGCCCCAGCATTTT
few,TRBV7-2,TRBJ2-7,TRBD2,CASRNTGGRYEQYF,TGTGCCAGCCGGAACACCGGGGGGAGATACGAGCAGTACTTC
many,TRBV20-1,TRBJ1-2,.,CSAGGLAGDQYGYTF,TGCAGTGCTGGAGGCTTGGCAGGGGATCAGTATGGCTACACCTTC
many,TRBV9,TRBJ2-1,TRBD2,CASSVFTSGGRREQFF,TGTGCCAGCAGCGTATTTACTAGCGGGGGTAGACGTGAGCAGTTCTTC
many,TRBV12-3/TRBV12-4,TRBJ2-1,TRBD1,CASSPGTGSDEQFF,TGTGCCAGCAGTCCCGGGACAGGGTCGGATGAGCAGTTCTTC
few,TRBV10-3,TRBJ2-7,.,CAISQGTYEQYF,TGTGCCATCAGCCAGGGGACCTACGAGCAGTACTTC
many,TRBV6-5,TRBJ2-2,.,CASSYFRVRTGELFF,TGTGCCAGCAGTTATTTCAGGGTCCGAACCGGGGAGCTGTTTTTT
few,TRBV5-4,TRBJ2-5,.,CASSGVRGGMETQYF,TGTGCCAGCAGCGGGGTCAGGGGCGGCATGGAGACCCAGTACTTC
many,TRBV2,TRBJ2-1,.,CASSEEAYNEQFF,TGTGCCAGCAGTGAAGAGGCCTACAATGAGCAGTTCTTC
.,TRBV11-2,TRBJ2-1,.,CASSLVRQSLSSEQFF,TGTGCCAGCAGCTTAGTGAGGCAATCTCTCTCGTCTGAGCAGTTCTTC
.,TRBV2,TRBJ2-2,TRBD2,CASRPRGGDTGELFF,TGTGCCAGCAGGCCCCGGGGGGGGGACACCGGGGAGCTGTTTTTT
many,TRBV20-1,TRBJ2-6,.,CSAQGGRGANVLTF,TGCAGTGCTCAAGGGGGGAGGGGGGCCAACGTCCTGACTTTC
.,TRBV7-9,TRBJ2-3,.,CASSSPKEQYF,TGTGCCAGCAGCTCCCCCAAGGAGCAGTATTTT
many,TRBV20-1,TRBJ1-2,TRBD1,CSARDQDRGLRGYTF,TGCAGTGCTAGAGATCAAGACAGGGGGCTTCGGGGCTACACCTTC
many,TRBV5-1,TRBJ2-7,.,CASSKQGGNEQYF,TGCGCCAGCAGCAAGCAGGGGGGGAACGAGCAGTACTTC
many,TRBV24-1,TRBJ1-5,.,CATSGQAVGPQHF,TGTGCCACCAGTGGACAGGCGGTCGGGCCCCAGCATTTT
many,TRBV12-3/TRBV12-4,TRBJ1-1,.,CASSTQGNTEAFF,TGTGCCAGCAGTACCCAGGGGAACACTGAAGCTTTCTTT
many,TRBV6-5,TRBJ1-5,.,CASSYGTPYSNQPQHF,TGTGCCAGCAGTTACGGGACACCTTATAGCAATCAGCCCCAGCATTTT
many,TRBV29-1,TRBJ2-7,TRBD2,CSVLGLAGGWNEQYF,TGCAGCGTCCTCGGACTAGCGGGGGGATGGAACGAGCAGTACTTC
many,TRBV20-1,TRBJ1-2,.,CSAREPGGDGYTF,TGCAGTGCTAGAGAGCCCGGCGGCGATGGCTACACCTTC
many,TRBV4-3,TRBJ2-5,TRBD2,CASSQFTSGRSYQETQYF,TGCGCCAGCAGCCAATTCACTAGCGGGAGATCCTACCAAGAGACCCAGTACTTC
many,TRBV7-9,TRBJ1-2,TRBD1,CASSLRDRVGYTF,TGTGCCAGCAGTCTCAGGGACAGGGTTGGCTACACCTTC
many,TRBV10-2,TRBJ1-1,.,CASRFGDTEAFF,TGCGCCAGCAGATTCGGAGACACTGAAGCTTTCTTT
many,TRBV6-1,TRBJ1-4,.,CASSPKGPEIEKLFF,TGTGCCAGCAGCCCGAAGGGCCCGGAAATTGAAAAACTGTTTTTT
.,TRBV5-1,TRBJ2-7,TRBD1,CASSLSTGRGVYEQYF,TGCGCCAGCAGCCTATCGACAGGGCGAGGGGTCTACGAGCAGTACTTC
.,TRBV18,TRBJ2-1,TRBD2,CASSPAASGNPEQFF,TGTGCCAGCTCACCGGCGGCTAGCGGGAACCCTGAGCAGTTCTTC
many,TRBV9,TRBJ1-1,.,CASSVLGGMNTEAFF,TGTGCCAGCAGCGTCTTGGGCGGTATGAACACTGAAGCTTTCTTT
.,TRBV29-1,TRBJ2-5,TRBD2,CSVDPSGSGETQYF,TGCAGCGTTGATCCTAGCGGGAGTGGGGAGACCCAGTACTTC
many,TRBV5-6,TRBJ2-2,TRBD1,CASSLAKTGGKDTGELFF,TGTGCCAGCAGCTTGGCCAAGACAGGGGGAAAGGACACCGGGGAGCTGTTTTTT
many,TRBV7-9,TRBJ2-2,.,CASRNPGAGELFF,TGTGCCAGCCGAAACCCAGGGGCCGGGGAGCTGTTTTTT
few,TRBV7-9,TRBJ1-4,.,CASTRGREVEKLFF,TGTGCCAGCACCAGGGGCAGGGAGGTTGAAAAACTGTTTTTT
many,TRBV29-1,TRBJ1-1,.,CSVVQRAGVTEAFF,TGCAGCGTTGTCCAGAGGGCAGGGGTCACTGAAGCTTTCTTT
many,TRBV7-9,TRBJ1-2,TRBD1,CASSLSGDSLFYGYTF,TGTGCCAGCAGCTTATCAGGGGACAGCCTTTTCTATGGCTACACCTTC
many,TRBV20-1,TRBJ2-5,TRBD1,CSARDPDREEETQYF,TGCAGTGCTAGAGATCCGGACAGGGAGGAGGAGACCCAGTACTTC
.,TRBV5-1,TRBJ2-1,TRBD2,CASSLPGLGIGEQFF,TGCGCCAGCAGCCTGCCGGGACTAGGGATAGGTGAGCAGTTCTTC
few,TRBV5-5,TRBJ1-4,.,CASSFDRNNEKLFF,TGTGCCAGCAGCTTTGACAGAAATAATGAAAAACTGTTTTTT
many,TRBV12-3/TRBV12-4,TRBJ2-5,.,CASSLGLLDRPETQYF,TGTGCCAGCAGTCTAGGCTTACTTGACAGGCCGGAGACCCAGTACTTC
many,TRBV25-1,TRBJ2-5,.,CASSEWGRGETQYF,TGTGCCAGCAGTGAATGGGGCAGGGGAGAGACCCAGTACTTC
many,TRBV6-2/TRBV6-3,TRBJ1-2,.,CASSPQLPRFGYTF,TGTGCCAGCAGCCCACAGCTCCCTAGGTTTGGCTACACCTTC
many,TRBV5-6,TRBJ2-3,TRBD1,CASSSRDRLSDTQYF,TGTGCCAGCAGCTCCCGGGACAGGCTGTCAGATACGCAGTATTTT
many,TRBV7-2,TRBJ2-3,.,CASSLGGGANTDTQYF,TGTGCCAGCAGCTTAGGGGGGGGGGCGAACACAGATACGCAGTATTTT
.,TRBV7-3,TRBJ2-3,.,CASSLNGYTDTQYF,TGTGCCAGCAGCTTAAACGGTTACACAGATACGCAGTATTTT
many,TRBV2,TRBJ2-1,TRBD2,CASSELNGGAHNEQFF,TGTGCCAGCAGTGAATTAAACGGGGGGGCTCACAATGAGCAGTTCTTC
many,TRBV20-1,TRBJ2-5,.,CSARDPQGGMETQYF,TGCAGTGCTAGAGATCCGCAGGGGGGAATGGAGACCCAGTACTTC